This T cell receptor beta chain emerged from a study of molecular identifiers for immune sequencing clone quantification. Methods described previously, with TCR primers listed, were used for bulk TCR libraries. TCRdb reprocessed the PCR reads with MiXCR, giving one entry per CDR3 protein. The sample lists around 470,000 distinct CDR3 sequences, under 30% seen once, with roughly 0.77% in the top ten. Germline CDR1 reads MDHEN; CDR2 reads SYDVKM. Trimming took 5 bases from V and 2 from J, leaving 14 bases between them. This CDR3 has 15 residues. This clonotype was observed a handful of times. The receptor comes from a human donor in good health. Some libraries in this study had Jurkat cell RNA spiked in. Material for sequencing was naive CD8+ T cells from blood, with Jurkat cell RNA spiked in. Subset described: FACS-sorted CD8+CD4-CCR7+CD45RA+ naive T cells. This rearrangement joins TRBV28 to TRBJ2-3, with D possibly matching TRBD1 (6 bases). The chain's CDR3 is CASSPVTGSTDTQYF. In DNA form, the CDR3 reads TGTGCCAGCAGTCCTGTGACAGGATCCACAGATACGCAGTATTTT.